This entry describes one T cell receptor (beta chain). Its antigen remains unidentified. Eight distinct reactions (per sample) were used to make the cDNA. The cDNA of both the TCRalpha and TCRbeta chains was subjected to two nested PCRs of approximately 16 and 10 cycles. TCRdb derives one entry per CDR3 protein from the 5' RACE reads, leaving out DNA. Recorded for this sample: approximately 140,000 distinct CDR3 sequences. This sample stems from a study of monozygotic twins with inflammatory bowel disease. CDR3 length: 14 amino acids. Germline loops: CDR1 LNHDA, CDR2 SQIVND (reference sequence). Broader study findings: Especially where disease activity was present, IBD patients had fewer clonotypes in common with others than healthy twins did. Extra variability in the repertoires of patients may have come from differing immunosuppressive treatments.

This TCR was recovered from a human donor with ulcerative colitis or Crohn's disease, or a healthy co-twin of an affected twin (not recorded which). The gene calls are TRBV19 and TRBJ1-5; lacking DNA, the TRBD1 call made by TCRdb goes unchecked. Material: blood. CDR3 sequence reads: CAISARDIYQPQHF.